The 16 T cell receptor beta chains given below trace back to one sample, sequenced in a study of blood T cell repertoires in COVID-19. Only in-frame clones appear in the TCRdb table, and some are missing; sequencing was by immunoSEQ multiplex PCR. The table shows 250,000 to 300,000 clones, with 85% to 90% occurring only once. Sequencing was done on a sample of PBMCs or T cells enriched from blood (not recorded which). Receptor source: a woman in her sixties who had recovered from COVID-19.

The V and J genes are TRBV5-1 and TRBJ2-3, with D possibly matching TRBD2 (6 bases). The CDR3 length is 16 residues. The V end lost 3 bases, the J end lost 0 bases, and 14 bases lay between the germline ends. Germline CDR1 and CDR2: SGHRS and YFSETQ. In nucleotides, the CDR3 is TGCGCCAGCAGCTGGGCGGGGAGACCTAGCACAGATACGCAGTATTTT. Protein sequence: CASSWAGRPSTDTQYF.

CDR3 in amino acids: CASSLTGGRQETQYF. The CDR3 DNA is TGTGCCAGTAGTCTCACCGGGGGGCGGCAAGAGACCCAGTACTTC. This sequence joins TRBV19 and TRBJ2-5, with D tentatively TRBD2 (7 bases). V dropped 5 bases and J dropped 2 bases, with 15 bases sitting between them. Germline V CDR1 and CDR2: LNHDA, SQIVND (reference sequence). CDR3 length equals 15 residues. The full variable domain, with the rest looked up from reference TRBV19 and TRBJ2-5, is DGGITQSPKYLFRKEGQNVTLSCEQNLNHDAMYWYRQDPGQGLRLIYYSQIVNDFQKGDIAEGYSVSREKKESFPLTVTSAQKNPTAFYLCASSLTGGRQETQYFGPGTRLLVL.

CDR3 DNA sequence: TGTGCCACCAGACCGAGCGGGAGGGGGAATACGCAGTATTTT. As protein: CATRPSGRGNTQYF. The chain is built from TRBV24-1 and TRBJ2-3, with 10 bases fitting TRBD2. The CDR3 spans 14 residues. CDR1 is KGHDR, CDR2 SFDVKD, per germline. Trimming removed 7 bases from V and 7 bases from J; junction bases left unmatched: 7.

The chain has TRBV5-1 and TRBJ1-5; TRBD1 matches at 9 bases. Germline CDR1 is SGHRS and CDR2 is YFSETQ. The V segment lost 0 bases and the J segment 5 bases; nucleotides outside the gene matches: 6. This CDR3 contains 16 residues. CDR3 protein: CASSLEGQGGDQPQHF. The DNA for the CDR3 is TGCGCCAGCAGCTTGGAGGGACAGGGAGGTGATCAGCCCCAGCATTTT. Together with reference TRBV5-1 and TRBJ1-5, the CDR3 gives the full variable domain: KAGVTQTPRYLIKTRGQQVTLSCSPISGHRSVSWYQQTPGQGLQFLFEYFSETQRNKGNFPGRFSGRQFSNSRSEMNVSTLELGDSALYLCASSLEGQGGDQPQHFGDGTRLSIL.

The CDR3 here is CASSKGVLGSGNTIYF. The CDR3 nucleotides read TGTGCCAGCAGTAAAGGGGTACTTGGCTCTGGAAACACCATATATTTT. The chain is built from TRBV28 and TRBJ1-3; D is possibly TRBD1 (5 bases). This CDR3 spans 16 amino acids. Deletions cut 5 bases from V and 0 bases from J, with 14 bases between. Germline CDR1 reads MDHEN; CDR2 reads SYDVKM.

The chain has TRBV24-1 and TRBJ1-2, with a weak D call TRBD1 (6 bases). This CDR3 is built from 12 residues. The germline V gene encodes CDR1 KGHDR and CDR2 SFDVKD. V dropped 9 bases and J dropped 6 bases, with 13 bases sitting between them. DNA of the CDR3: TGTGCCACCTCGCAGGGGCGGAATGGCTACACCTTC. Translating gives CATSQGRNGYTF.

In its sample, this clone was seen once. The genes are TRBV7-2 and TRBJ1-2; maybe TRBD1 (6 bases). In germline, CDR1 is SGHTA, CDR2 FQGNSA. V shed 5 bases and J shed 8 bases, with 21 bases lying between them. The CDR3 covers 15 residues. The CDR3 sequence is CASSPSNQGRRGYTF. The CDR3 bases are TGTGCCAGCAGCCCTTCAAATCAGGGGCGAAGGGGCTACACCTTC.

This chain joins TRBV24-1 and TRBJ2-3; a weak D match, TRBD1 (7 bases). Trimming removed 4 bases from V and 5 bases from J, with 27 bases in between. This CDR3 has 19 residues. The germline gives CDR1 KGHDR, CDR2 SFDVKD. The CDR3 DNA reads as TGTGCCACCAGTGACGCAGGAGGGACAGTCGGAGTGAAGAGAGATACGCAGTATTTT. Translation: CATSDAGGTVGVKRDTQYF.

This chain links TRBV28 with TRBJ1-4, with D possibly TRBD1 on 5 matching bases. Germline lookup yields CDR1 MDHEN and CDR2 SYDVKM. The germline V and J ends were trimmed by 2 bases and 2 bases, with 12 bases remaining between them. The CDR3 has 16 residues. CDR3 DNA sequence: TGTGCCAGCAGTTTACGGGGGGTTCGGACTAATGAAAAACTGTTTTTT. Translation: CASSLRGVRTNEKLFF.

The CDR3 DNA follows: TGTGCCAGCAGTATTCACACAGGGTCCAACGTCCTGACTTTC. Translating gives CASSIHTGSNVLTF. The chain joins TRBV6-4 to TRBJ2-6; D possibly corresponds to TRBD1 (6 bases). The germline V and J ends were trimmed by 5 bases and 8 bases, with 13 bases remaining between them. CDR1 is MRHNA, CDR2 SNTAGT, per germline. CDR3 length: 14 amino acids.

The sample holds one count of this clone. The rearrangement uses TRBV5-1 and TRBJ2-7; D uncertain. The CDR3 covers 16 residues. The V gene's germline CDR1 is SGHRS and CDR2 YFSETQ. Trimming took 0 bases from V and 2 from J, leaving 15 bases between them. CDR3 region: CASSLEVSPKPYEQYF. The CDR3, as DNA: TGCGCCAGCAGCTTGGAAGTTAGCCCCAAGCCCTACGAGCAGTACTTC.

The chain employs TRBV7-8 and TRBJ2-3; 7 bases agree with TRBD2. V lost 1 base to trimming and J lost 6 bases; unmatched junction nucleotides: 7. Germline lookup yields CDR1 SGHVS and CDR2 FQNEAQ. The CDR3 covers 15 residues. In nucleotides, the CDR3 is TGTGCCAGCAGCTTAGTGACGGGGAGGGCCGATACGCAGTATTTT. Translation gives CASSLVTGRADTQYF. The variable domain in full, with the rest retrieved from reference TRBV7-8 and TRBJ2-3, is GAGVSQSPRYKVAKRGQDVALRCDPISGHVSLFWYQQALGQGPEFLTYFQNEAQLDKSGLPSDRFFAERPEGSVSTLKIQRTQQEDSAVYLCASSLVTGRADTQYFGPGTRLTVL.

The J gene is TRBJ1-2, the V gene TRBV28; TRBD1 is a possible D gene (6 bases). The CDR3 covers 15 residues. Per the germline V gene, CDR1 is MDHEN and CDR2 is SYDVKM. V was trimmed by 6 bases and J by 3 bases, leaving 17 bases between them. Here the CDR3 reads CASSPHRENDYGYTF. The DNA for the CDR3 is TGTGCCAGCAGCCCCCACAGGGAAAATGACTATGGCTACACCTTC.

This rearrangement joins TRBV5-1 to TRBJ1-1; D unclear. The CDR3 is 13 residues long. V lost 2 bases and J 11 bases, leaving 16 bases between the germline ends. Germline assignment: CDR1 SGHRS and CDR2 YFSETQ. As DNA, the CDR3 is TGCGCCAGCAGCTTTCCGGAGGCCCAGAGGGCTTTCTTT. It codes for CASSFPEAQRAFF.

The V gene is TRBV25-1, the J gene TRBJ1-5; no reliable D call. The CDR3 runs 16 residues. Germline V gives CDR1 MGHDK, CDR2 SYGVNS. V dropped 5 bases and J dropped 4 bases, with 18 bases sitting between them. CDR3 nucleotides: TGTGCCAGCAGTAACCTCTATCTGAGGGCAAATCAGCCCCAGCATTTT. Residues: CASSNLYLRANQPQHF.

This clone was counted between two and nine times. The chain recombines TRBV7-8 with TRBJ1-2; 7 bases match TRBD1. The V gene end was trimmed by 2 bases and the J gene end by 6 bases; junction bases not matched to a gene: 3. The CDR3 loop spans 13 amino acids. Germline CDR1 is SGHVS and CDR2 is FQNEAQ. In nucleotides, the CDR3 is TGTGCCAGCAGCTTAACAGGGGCCCATGGCTACACCTTC. Translation: CASSLTGAHGYTF.